This T cell receptor (beta chain) was profiled in a study of T cells expressing NK-cell markers. Germline CDR1 is SGHTA and CDR2 is FQGNSA. CDR3 length: 15 amino acids. With respect to this clonotype: Its antigen is currently unknown.

Beta-chain TCR cDNA was generated via 5'RACE template switching with UMIs. TCRdb re-called the 5' RACE reads; every CDR3 protein appears as one record, without DNA. The table for this sample gives 200,000 to 300,000 distinct CDR3 sequences. General study results and limits: Top CD8+ clonotypes included the dominant CD3+CD56+NKG2C+ clonotypes in several donors.

This sequence joins TRBV7-2 and TRBJ1-6; checking the TCRdb D call of TRBD1 is not possible without DNA. The sample was blood T cells: a sorted CD56 or NKG2C T cell subset, CD4+ or CD8+ T cells, or bulk PBMC T cells (not recorded which). The receptor was isolated from a woman between 18 and 70 years old in good health. CDR3: CASSFSGTENSPLHF.